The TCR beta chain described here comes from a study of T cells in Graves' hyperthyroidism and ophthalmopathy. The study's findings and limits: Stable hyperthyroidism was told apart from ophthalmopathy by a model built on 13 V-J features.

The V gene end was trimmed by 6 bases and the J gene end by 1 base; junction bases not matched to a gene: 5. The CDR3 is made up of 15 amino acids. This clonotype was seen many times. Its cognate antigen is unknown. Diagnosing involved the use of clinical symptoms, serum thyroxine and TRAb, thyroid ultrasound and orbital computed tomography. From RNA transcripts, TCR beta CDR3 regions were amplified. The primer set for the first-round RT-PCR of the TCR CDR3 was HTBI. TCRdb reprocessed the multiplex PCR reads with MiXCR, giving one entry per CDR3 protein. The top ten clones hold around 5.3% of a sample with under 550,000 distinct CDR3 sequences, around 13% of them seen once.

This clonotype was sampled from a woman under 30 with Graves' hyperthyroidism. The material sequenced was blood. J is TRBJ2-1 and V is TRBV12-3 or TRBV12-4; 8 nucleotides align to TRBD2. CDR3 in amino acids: CASRSSGTSYNEQFF. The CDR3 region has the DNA TGTGCCAGCAGGAGTAGCGGGACATCCTACAATGAGCAGTTCTTC.